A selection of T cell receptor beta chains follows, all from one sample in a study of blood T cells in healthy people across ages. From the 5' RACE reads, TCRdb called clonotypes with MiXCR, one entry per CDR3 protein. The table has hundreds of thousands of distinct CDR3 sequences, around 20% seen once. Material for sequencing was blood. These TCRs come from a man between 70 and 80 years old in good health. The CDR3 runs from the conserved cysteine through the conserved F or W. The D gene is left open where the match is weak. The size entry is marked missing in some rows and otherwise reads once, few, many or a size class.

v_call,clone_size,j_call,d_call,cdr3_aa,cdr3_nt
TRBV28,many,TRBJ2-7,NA,CASIKGDKLYEQYF,TGTGCCAGCATTAAGGGGGACAAACTCTACGAGCAGTACTTC
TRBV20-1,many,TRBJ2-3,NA,CSARTDLRADTQYF,TGCAGTGCTAGAACGGACCTTAGGGCAGATACGCAGTATTTT
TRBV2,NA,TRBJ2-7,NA,CASTYRRYSYEQYF,TGTGCCAGCACTTACCGCAGGTACTCCTACGAGCAGTACTTC
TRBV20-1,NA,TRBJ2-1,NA,CSASPVNHEQFF,TGCAGTGCTAGCCCAGTGAATCATGAGCAGTTCTTC
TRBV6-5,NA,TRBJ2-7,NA,CASSYPLAERPSYEQYF,TGTGCCAGCAGTTACCCTTTGGCGGAGAGGCCTTCCTACGAGCAGTACTTC
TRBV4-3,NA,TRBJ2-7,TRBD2,CASSQDTSGSYEQYF,TGCGCCAGCAGCCAAGATACTAGCGGCTCCTACGAGCAGTACTTC
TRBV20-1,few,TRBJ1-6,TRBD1,CSADTLTRTGNSPLHF,TGCAGTGCTGACACCCTCACCCGGACAGGGAACTCACCCCTCCACTTT
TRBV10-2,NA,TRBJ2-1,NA,CASSLRWGEQFF,TGCGCCAGCAGCCTAAGGTGGGGTGAGCAGTTCTTC
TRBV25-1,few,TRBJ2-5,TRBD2,CASTLAGAGTQYF,TGTGCCAGCACACTAGCGGGAGCTGGGACCCAGTACTTC
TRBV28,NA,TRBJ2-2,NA,CATRKRELFF,TGTGCCACCAGGAAGCGGGAGCTGTTTTTT
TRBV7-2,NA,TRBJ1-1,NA,CASSLDLGGVTEAFF,TGTGCCAGCAGCTTAGACCTAGGGGGAGTCACTGAAGCTTTCTTT
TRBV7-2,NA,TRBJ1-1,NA,CASSPTVVMAGCPFF,TGTGCCAGCAGCCCCACGGTGGTGATGGCGGGTTGTCCTTTCTTT
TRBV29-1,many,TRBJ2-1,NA,CSGASRSYNEQFF,TGCAGCGGGGCTAGCCGCTCCTACAATGAGCAGTTCTTC
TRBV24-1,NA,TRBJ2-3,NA,CATSEADTQYF,TGTGCCACCAGTGAGGCAGATACGCAGTATTTT
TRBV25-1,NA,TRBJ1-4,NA,CASSESGPNEKLFF,TGTGCCAGCAGTGAGTCGGGGCCTAATGAAAAACTGTTTTTT
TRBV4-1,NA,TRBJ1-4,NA,CASSLQGASNEKLFF,TGCGCCAGCAGTCTGCAAGGTGCGTCTAATGAAAAACTGTTTTTT
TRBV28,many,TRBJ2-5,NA,CASSLELKETQYF,TGTGCCAGCAGTCTTGAGTTAAAAGAGACCCAGTACTTC
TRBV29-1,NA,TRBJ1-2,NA,CSVHRDLTGYTF,TGCAGCGTGCACCGGGACCTTACGGGCTACACCTTC
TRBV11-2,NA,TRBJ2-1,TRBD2,CASSLDPSGSGEQFF,TGTGCCAGCAGCCTAGACCCCAGCGGGAGTGGTGAGCAGTTCTTC
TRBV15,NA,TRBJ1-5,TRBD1,CATSGQGDQPQHF,TGTGCCACGAGCGGACAGGGGGATCAGCCCCAGCATTTT
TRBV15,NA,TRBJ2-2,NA,CATSRVRAGELFF,TGTGCCACCAGCAGAGTGCGTGCCGGGGAGCTGTTTTTT
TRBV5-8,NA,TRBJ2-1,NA,CASSQEGVYNEQFF,TGTGCCAGCAGCCAAGAGGGAGTGTACAATGAGCAGTTCTTC
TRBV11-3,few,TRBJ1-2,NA,CASSLPTAFGGYTF,TGTGCCAGCAGCTTACCTACAGCTTTTGGTGGCTACACCTTC
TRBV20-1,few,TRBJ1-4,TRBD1,CSARDMETGDTNEKLFF,TGCAGTGCTAGAGATATGGAGACAGGGGACACTAATGAAAAACTGTTTTTT
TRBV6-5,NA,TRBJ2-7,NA,CASKRGGPYEQYF,TGTGCCAGCAAACGAGGGGGGCCCTACGAGCAGTACTTC
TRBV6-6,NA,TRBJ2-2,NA,CASSHLGRENTGELFF,TGTGCCAGCAGTCACCTGGGACGAGAGAACACCGGGGAGCTGTTTTTT
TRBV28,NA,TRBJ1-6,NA,CASSPPGGRGSPLHF,TGTGCCAGCAGTCCCCCGGGGGGCCGGGGTTCACCCCTCCACTTT
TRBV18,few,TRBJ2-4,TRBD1,CASSPRQGGVEAKNIQYF,TGTGCCAGCTCACCTCGACAGGGGGGTGTGGAAGCCAAAAACATTCAGTACTTC
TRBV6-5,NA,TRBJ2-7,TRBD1,CASSYSDRVSYEQYF,TGTGCCAGCAGTTACTCCGACAGGGTTTCCTACGAGCAGTACTTC
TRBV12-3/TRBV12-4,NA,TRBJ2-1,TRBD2,CASSSPGGYNEQFF,TGTGCCAGCAGTAGCCCGGGGGGATACAATGAGCAGTTCTTC
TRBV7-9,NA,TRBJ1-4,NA,CASSLVGSVTNEKLFF,TGTGCCAGCAGCTTAGTGGGGTCGGTCACTAATGAAAAACTGTTTTTT
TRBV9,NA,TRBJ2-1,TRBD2,CASSVESGRIDEQFF,TGTGCCAGCAGCGTAGAGAGCGGGAGGATCGATGAGCAGTTCTTC
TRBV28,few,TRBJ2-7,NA,CASTRQGQTCEQYF,TGTGCCAGCACTCGGCAGGGTCAAACCTGCGAGCAGTACTTC
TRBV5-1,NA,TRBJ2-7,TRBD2,CASSLGSGRTEQYF,TGCGCCAGCAGCCTGGGTAGCGGGAGGACCGAGCAGTACTTC
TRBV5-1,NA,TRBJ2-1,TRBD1,CASSLVAGQGNNEQFF,TGCGCCAGCAGCTTGGTGGCGGGACAGGGGAACAATGAGCAGTTCTTC
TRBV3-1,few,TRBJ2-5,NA,CASRKVETQYF,TGTGCCAGCAGGAAGGTAGAGACCCAGTACTTC
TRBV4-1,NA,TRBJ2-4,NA,CASNQEEGGIQYF,TGCGCCAGCAACCAAGAAGAGGGTGGCATTCAGTACTTC
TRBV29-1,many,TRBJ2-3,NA,CSVEAGDVLDTQYF,TGCAGCGTTGAAGCGGGAGATGTTCTAGATACGCAGTATTTT
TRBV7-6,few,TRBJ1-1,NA,CASSQGWGAQFEAFF,TGTGCCAGCAGCCAAGGCTGGGGGGCGCAGTTTGAAGCTTTCTTT
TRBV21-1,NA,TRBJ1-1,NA,CASSKMEGANTEAFF,TGTGCCAGCAGCAAAATGGAAGGGGCTAACACTGAAGCTTTCTTT
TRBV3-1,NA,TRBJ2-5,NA,CASSQGQLGRNFQETQYF,TGTGCCAGCAGCCAAGGGCAGTTAGGTCGCAACTTCCAAGAGACCCAGTACTTC
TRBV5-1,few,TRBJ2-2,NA,CASSQDPAGGELFF,TGCGCCAGCAGCCAGGACCCGGCGGGCGGGGAGCTGTTTTTT
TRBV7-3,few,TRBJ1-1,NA,CASSITEAGTEAFF,TGTGCCAGCAGCATCACAGAGGCGGGCACTGAAGCTTTCTTT
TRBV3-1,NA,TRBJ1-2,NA,CASSQDLRVNYGYTF,TGTGCCAGCAGCCAAGACCTCAGAGTTAACTATGGCTACACCTTC